Listed below are T cell receptor beta chains from one sample, sequenced in a study of cytomegalovirus exposure and HLA in healthy donors. Clones were read by immunoSEQ multiplex PCR, and TCRdb kept only the in-frame ones, dropping some. Of 80,000 or so clones listed, roughly 72% are singletons. The sequencing input was PBMCs. These TCRs come from a middle-aged woman in good health and CMV-seropositive. Both conserved end residues are part of each CDR3. Fields, in order: clone size, J gene, D gene, V gene, CDR3 protein, CDR3 DNA. A D gene is named only where the DNA matches it firmly. Clone sizes are given selectively: once, few, many, or a class where the clone is expanded.

NA | TRBJ2-1 | TRBD2 | TRBV14 | CASSQGSGLAYNEQFF | TGTGCCAGCAGCCAAGGATCGGGACTAGCCTACAATGAGCAGTTCTTC
NA | TRBJ1-5 | TRBD1 | TRBV5-6 | CASSLGQGVKGGPQHF | TGTGCCAGCAGCTTGGGACAGGGGGTTAAAGGCGGGCCCCAGCATTTT
NA | TRBJ1-6 | NA | TRBV5-5 | CASSLWGDKDSPLHF | TGTGCCAGCAGCTTGTGGGGGGATAAGGATTCACCCCTCCACTTT
NA | TRBJ1-1 | TRBD1 | TRBV7-2 | CASSSHDLRGQGNTEAFF | TGTGCCAGCAGCAGCCACGACCTTAGGGGGCAGGGGAACACTGAAGCTTTCTTT
NA | TRBJ1-2 | TRBD1 | TRBV29-1 | CSGQDFYGYTF | TGCAGTGGACAGGATTTCTATGGCTACACCTTC
NA | TRBJ2-3 | TRBD2 | TRBV2 | CARVAGPLTDTQYF | TGTGCCCGCGTAGCGGGACCGTTGACAGATACGCAGTATTTT
few | TRBJ1-5 | NA | TRBV18 | CASSPRAHNQPQHF | TGTGCCAGCTCACCACGGGCACACAATCAGCCCCAGCATTTT
NA | TRBJ2-5 | NA | TRBV4-3 | CASSQELDSQETQYF | TGCGCCAGCAGCCAAGAGTTGGACAGCCAAGAGACCCAGTACTTC
NA | TRBJ2-1 | NA | TRBV23-1 | CASSPYNVSREYNEQFF | TGCGCCAGCAGTCCCTATAATGTTAGTCGGGAGTACAATGAGCAGTTCTTC
NA | TRBJ2-1 | TRBD1 | TRBV9 | CASSVGGQVPLEQFF | TGTGCCAGCAGCGTAGGGGGACAGGTACCTCTCGAGCAGTTCTTC
NA | TRBJ1-1 | NA | TRBV18 | CASSPGQQNTEAFF | TGTGCCAGCTCACCAGGACAGCAGAACACTGAAGCTTTCTTT
NA | TRBJ2-3 | TRBD2 | TRBV7-9 | CASSLLLAEVYTDTQYF | TGTGCCAGCAGCTTGTTACTAGCGGAAGTGTACACAGATACGCAGTATTTT
NA | TRBJ2-7 | NA | TRBV7-8 | CASSPTGITYEQYF | TGTGCCAGCAGTCCGACGGGGATCACCTACGAGCAGTACTTC
NA | TRBJ1-4 | NA | TRBV6-5 | CASSYSPGGNEKLFF | TGTGCCAGCAGTTACTCGCCGGGGGGTAATGAAAAACTGTTTTTT
NA | TRBJ1-5 | TRBD1 | TRBV5-6 | CASSSKQGVHQPQHF | TGTGCCAGCAGCTCCAAACAGGGGGTTCATCAGCCCCAGCACTTT
NA | TRBJ1-6 | TRBD1 | TRBV19 | CAGTGLNSPLHF | TGTGCCGGGACAGGGCTAAATTCACCCCTCCACTTT
once | TRBJ2-2 | TRBD1 | TRBV6-6 | CAISGTGYTGELFF | TGTGCCATATCCGGGACAGGGTACACCGGGGAGCTGTTTTTT
NA | TRBJ2-3 | TRBD2 | TRBV4-1 | CASSHGLAGSTDTQYF | TGCGCCAGCAGCCATGGACTAGCGGGGAGCACAGATACGCAGTATTTT
NA | TRBJ2-2 | TRBD2 | TRBV2 | CASRPGLAWTGELFF | TGTGCCAGCAGGCCGGGACTAGCGTGGACCGGGGAGCTGTTTTTT
NA | TRBJ2-7 | NA | TRBV21-1 | CASSNFGRAFTYEQYF | TGTGCCAGCAGCAACTTCGGGAGGGCCTTTACGTACGAGCAGTACTTC
NA | TRBJ2-7 | NA | TRBV10-1 | CASSESGSSYEQYF | TGCGCCAGCAGTGAAAGCGGTTCTTCCTACGAGCAGTACTTC
NA | TRBJ1-4 | NA | TRBV2 | CASRGTWGIEKLFF | TGTGCCAGCAGGGGGACTTGGGGAATTGAAAAACTGTTTTTT
NA | TRBJ2-7 | TRBD2 | TRBV5-6 | CASSFLGGSSYEQYF | TGTGCCAGCAGCTTTCTCGGGGGGAGCTCCTACGAGCAGTACTTC
NA | TRBJ1-4 | NA | TRBV19 | CASSVQGTNEKLFF | TGTGCCAGTAGTGTCCAGGGGACTAATGAAAAACTGTTTTTT
NA | TRBJ1-1 | NA | TRBV7-8 | CASSLEGVSTEAFF | TGTGCCAGCAGCTTAGAGGGGGTTTCCACTGAAGCTTTCTTT
NA | TRBJ2-1 | TRBD2 | TRBV4-2 | CASSRNLAGAEGNEQFF | TGTGCCAGCAGCCGTAACCTAGCGGGGGCGGAGGGCAATGAGCAGTTCTTC
NA | TRBJ2-1 | TRBD1 | TRBV4-1 | CASSQGDRVYNEQFF | TGCGCCAGCAGCCAAGGTGACAGGGTCTACAATGAGCAGTTCTTC
NA | TRBJ2-7 | NA | TRBV7-2 | CASSARQDYEQYF | TGTGCCAGCAGCGCCCGGCAGGATTACGAGCAGTACTTC
few | TRBJ2-5 | NA | TRBV6-6 | CASSPRSGRETQYF | TGTGCCAGCAGCCCCCGCAGCGGCCGAGAGACCCAGTACTTC
NA | TRBJ2-7 | TRBD2 | TRBV2 | CASTGREGAYEQYF | TGTGCCAGCACCGGGCGGGAGGGGGCTTACGAGCAGTACTTC
NA | TRBJ2-2 | TRBD1 | TRBV5-1 | CASSHGTGGTGELFF | TGCGCCAGCAGCCACGGGACAGGTGGCACCGGGGAGCTGTTTTTT
NA | TRBJ2-1 | NA | TRBV7-9 | CASSSGDGSSYNEQFF | TGTGCCAGCAGCTCCGGAGACGGGAGCTCCTACAATGAGCAGTTCTTC
few | TRBJ1-1 | NA | TRBV5-6 | CASSFGDIEAFF | TGTGCCAGCAGCTTCGGGGACATAGAAGCTTTCTTT
few | TRBJ1-1 | NA | TRBV28 | CASSTPWGDEAFF | TGTGCCAGCAGCACTCCCTGGGGAGATGAAGCTTTCTTT
NA | TRBJ1-6 | NA | TRBV30 | CAWSVLQGSNSPLHF | TGTGCCTGGAGTGTTCTACAGGGAAGTAATTCACCCCTCCACTTT
NA | TRBJ1-1 | TRBD1 | TRBV27 | CASSLWGTDQAFF | TGTGCCAGCAGTTTATGGGGGACAGACCAAGCTTTCTTT
NA | TRBJ1-5 | NA | TRBV15 | CATSRDHQVGGNQPQHF | TGTGCCACCAGCAGAGATCATCAGGTCGGGGGCAATCAGCCCCAGCATTTT
NA | TRBJ1-1 | NA | TRBV30 | CAWSALYTEAFF | TGTGCCTGGAGTGCCCTCTACACTGAAGCTTTCTTT
NA | TRBJ2-7 | TRBD1 | TRBV2 | CASILIRDSTGQYF | TGTGCCAGCATTTTAATTCGGGACAGCACGGGGCAGTACTTC
NA | TRBJ1-1 | NA | TRBV30 | CAWSAQGYTEAFF | TGTGCCTGGAGTGCCCAGGGGTACACTGAAGCTTTCTTT
NA | TRBJ1-2 | NA | TRBV28 | CASSQGGYSPELGYGYTF | TGTGCCAGCAGCCAGGGAGGGTACAGTCCGGAGTTGGGCTATGGCTACACCTTC
NA | TRBJ2-1 | TRBD1 | TRBV6-5 | CASSSVGQANEQFF | TGTGCCAGCAGTTCCGTGGGACAGGCCAATGAGCAGTTCTTC
NA | TRBJ2-7 | TRBD1 | TRBV19 | CASSPQGDISYEQYF | TGTGCCAGTAGTCCTCAGGGGGACATATCCTACGAGCAGTACTTC
NA | TRBJ1-2 | NA | TRBV7-6 | CASSLNNDYGYTF | TGTGCCAGCAGCTTAAACAATGACTATGGCTACACCTTC
NA | TRBJ1-1 | NA | TRBV2 | CASSVLRPGGGTEAFF | TGTGCCAGCAGTGTCCTCAGACCGGGGGGAGGTACTGAAGCTTTCTTT
NA | TRBJ1-3 | NA | TRBV9 | CASSVAGGGSGNTIYF | TGTGCCAGCAGCGTAGCTGGGGGGGGATCTGGAAACACCATATATTTT
few | TRBJ1-3 | NA | TRBV6-5 | CASRGASGNTIYF | TGTGCCAGCAGAGGGGCTAGTGGAAACACCATATATTTT